This T cell receptor (beta chain) was recorded in a study of cytomegalovirus exposure and HLA in healthy donors. Study-wide points: Association of a missense DCLRE1C variant with TCR beta V- and J-gene trimming was reported in a later analysis. Later work associated more than 15,000 TCR beta sequences with HLA alleles at 0.05 false discovery rate. The authors listed around 150 TCR beta chains as cytomegalovirus-associated. The authors reported that TCR beta sequences could predict HLA-A and HLA-B alleles. These predictions were accurate for most subjects in the first cohort.

Vbeta (60) and Jbeta (13) primers were used in the PCR. Profiled with immunoSEQ multiplex PCR; TCRdb holds only in-frame clones, not every one. The table shows about 170,000 clones, with about four fifths occurring only once. For this clone: The antigen remains unidentified.

The CDR3 sequence is 15 residues long. Germline values: CDR1 SGHRS, CDR2 YFSETQ. V was clipped by 3 bases and J by 3 bases, with 15 bases between them. The sequenced material came from PBMCs. The sequence was collected from a male donor in good health and CMV-seronegative. The chain links TRBV5-1 to TRBJ1-1, with D uncertain. This CDR3 is CASSSQPAEDTEAFF. DNA for the CDR3: TGCGCCAGCAGCTCACAGCCCGCGGAGGACACTGAAGCTTTCTTT. Using reference TRBV5-1 and TRBJ1-1 for the parts outside the CDR3, the full variable domain is KAGVTQTPRYLIKTRGQQVTLSCSPISGHRSVSWYQQTPGQGLQFLFEYFSETQRNKGNFPGRFSGRQFSNSRSEMNVSTLELGDSALYLCASSSQPAEDTEAFFGQGTRLTVV.